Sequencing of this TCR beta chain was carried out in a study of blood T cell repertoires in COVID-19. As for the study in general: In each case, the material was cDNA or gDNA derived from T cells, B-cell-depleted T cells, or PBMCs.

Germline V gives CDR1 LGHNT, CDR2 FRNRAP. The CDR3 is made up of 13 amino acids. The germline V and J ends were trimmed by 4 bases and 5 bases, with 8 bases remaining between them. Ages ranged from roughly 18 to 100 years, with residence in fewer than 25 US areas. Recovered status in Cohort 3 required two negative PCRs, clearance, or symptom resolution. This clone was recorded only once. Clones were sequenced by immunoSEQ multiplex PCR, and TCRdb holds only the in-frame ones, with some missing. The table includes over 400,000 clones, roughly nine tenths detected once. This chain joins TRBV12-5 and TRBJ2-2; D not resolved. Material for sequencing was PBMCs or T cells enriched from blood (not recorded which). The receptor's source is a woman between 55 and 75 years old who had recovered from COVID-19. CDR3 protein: CASGSPRTGELFF. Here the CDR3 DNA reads TGTGCTAGTGGTTCCCCACGGACCGGGGAGCTGTTTTTT. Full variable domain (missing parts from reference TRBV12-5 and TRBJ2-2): DARVTQTPRHKVTEMGQEVTMRCQPILGHNTVFWYRQTMMQGLELLAYFRNRAPLDDSGMPKDRFSAEMPDATLATLKIQPSEPRDSAVYFCASGSPRTGELFFGEGSRLTVL.